This TCR beta chain derives from a study of immune evolution from preneoplasia to lung adenocarcinoma. The table came from immunoSEQ multiplex PCR; TCRdb's copy has only in-frame clones and leaves some out. The sample comprises 5,000 to 5,500 clones, approximately 82% of which are singletons, and 3% to 4% rests with the top ten. Germline CDR1 is MNHEY and CDR2 is SVGAGI. The V gene lost 0 bases and the J gene lost 6 bases, with 12 bases spanning the gap. This CDR3 contains 16 residues. Material: FFPE adjacent normal lung tissue. The chain has TRBV6-5 and TRBJ1-6; D gene ambiguous. This sequence was found in a person aged 70 to 80 with lung adenocarcinoma. This chain's CDR3 is CASSYSPGPLNSPLHF. The CDR3 DNA follows: TGTGCCAGCAGTTACTCACCAGGACCCCTTAATTCACCCCTCCACTTT.